These 31 T cell receptor beta chains originate from one sample sequenced in a study of cytomegalovirus exposure and HLA in healthy donors. This table comes from immunoSEQ multiplex PCR, and its TCRdb copy is limited to in-frame clones, with some not included. Here the sample spans 130,000 to 150,000 clones, 80% to 90% being singletons. The sequenced sample consisted of PBMCs. Source of these receptors: a woman aged 25 to 39 in good health and CMV-seropositive.

V and J are TRBV9 and TRBJ1-1; tentative D call: TRBD1 (6 bases). Germline V gives CDR1 SGDLS, CDR2 YYNGEE. Trimming removed 3 bases at V and 2 bases at J, with 14 bases between. The CDR3 sequence is 15 residues long. In DNA, the CDR3 is TGTGCCAGCAGCGCCGTACAAGGGGGTAACACTGAAGCTTTCTTT. This sequence encodes CASSAVQGGNTEAFF.

In its sample, this clone was seen once. V gene TRBV6-1 combines with J gene TRBJ2-3; TRBD2 might be the D (5 bases). The CDR3 loop spans 15 amino acids. CDR1 and CDR2 (germline): MNHNS, SASEGT. Trimming stripped 3 bases from V and 4 bases from J, with 14 bases between. CDR3 amino acids: CASSDTHIGADTQYF. CDR3 bases: TGTGCCAGCAGTGACACCCATATCGGGGCAGATACGCAGTATTTT.

V gene TRBV6-5 combines with J gene TRBJ2-7; 8 nucleotides line up with TRBD2. This CDR3 has 14 amino acids. Germline V gives CDR1 MNHEY, CDR2 SVGAGI. Trimming cost V 6 bases and J 7 bases; bases outside gene matches: 11. For the CDR3, the DNA is TGTGCCAGCAGCCCGGGGGGGGCGGAGGGAGAGCAGTACTTC. It is translated as CASSPGGAEGEQYF.

This clone was detected a few times. The V call is TRBV5-1, the J call TRBJ2-1; 10 nucleotides align to TRBD2. Germline-derived CDR1 and CDR2 are SGHRS and YFSETQ. The CDR3 is made up of 16 amino acids. Trimming took 4 bases from V and 3 from J; bases not matched to a gene: 7. The CDR3 bases are TGCGCCAGCAGCGGACGGACTAGCGGTGACTACAATGAGCAGTTCTTC. Amino acids: CASSGRTSGDYNEQFF.

V is TRBV7-8 and J is TRBJ1-5, with a weak D call TRBD1 (6 bases). Germline values: CDR1 SGHVS, CDR2 FQNEAQ. This CDR3 region has 15 residues. Trimming removed 3 bases from V and 4 bases from J, with 13 bases in between. The CDR3 DNA reads TGTGCCAGCAGCTTCCGGCAGGGGTGGAATCAGCCCCAGCATTTT. Its protein product is CASSFRQGWNQPQHF.

The rearrangement links TRBV6-5 to TRBJ1-1; D remains ambiguous. The V gene lost 7 bases and the J gene lost 5 bases, with 20 bases spanning the gap. Germline V gives CDR1 MNHEY, CDR2 SVGAGI. This CDR3 is built from 15 residues. As DNA, the CDR3 is TGTGCCAGCAAACCCTTACAGAGTCGACGGACTGAAGCTTTCTTT. It encodes CASKPLQSRRTEAFF.

The DNA of the CDR3 is TGTGCCAGCAGTTTACCAGGGGGTGCTAACTATGGCTACACCTTC. Translation: CASSLPGGANYGYTF. This chain joins TRBV28 and TRBJ1-2; 7 bases match TRBD1. The germline V gene encodes CDR1 MDHEN and CDR2 SYDVKM. CDR3 size: 15 residues. V lost 2 bases to trimming and J lost 0 bases; unmatched junction nucleotides: 3.

The chain links TRBV15 to TRBJ2-1, with TRBD1 matching 7 bases. The germline V gene encodes CDR1 LNHNV and CDR2 YYDKDF (reference sequence). There are 12 residues in the CDR3. After removal of 5 bases from V and 10 bases from J, the junction contained 5 bases not matched to a gene. CDR3 coding DNA: TGTGCCACCAGCCGCAGAGGGGGCGAGCAGTTCTTC. It yields the protein CATSRRGGEQFF. The full variable domain, its missing parts supplied by reference TRBV15 and TRBJ2-1, is DAMVIQNPRYQVTQFGKPVTLSCSQTLNHNVMYWYQQKSSQAPKLLFHYYDKDFNNEADTPDNFQSRRPNTSFCFLDIRSPGLGDTAMYLCATSRRGGEQFFGPGTRLTVL.

V is TRBV10-2 and J is TRBJ2-2, with D perhaps matching TRBD1 (6 bases). Germline assignment: CDR1 WSHSY and CDR2 SAAADI. V was cut by 4 bases and J by 4 bases, with 10 bases left in between. The CDR3 is 14 amino acids. The CDR3 sequence is CASSGARGTGELFF. The CDR3 DNA is TGCGCCAGCAGTGGCGCCAGGGGCACCGGGGAGCTGTTTTTT.

This rearrangement joins TRBV2 to TRBJ2-7, with D perhaps TRBD1 (6 bases). This CDR3 region has 13 residues. Per the germline V gene, CDR1 is SNHLY and CDR2 is FYNNEI. V lost 11 bases and J lost 1, with 15 bases in between. The CDR3 loop is CAGLQGLSYEQYF. In nucleotides, the CDR3 is TGTGCCGGCCTACAGGGATTGTCCTACGAGCAGTACTTC.

This clone was detected once. V gene TRBV2 combines with J gene TRBJ1-1; TRBD1 is a possible D gene (6 bases). This CDR3 spans 14 amino acids. Germline lookup yields CDR1 SNHLY and CDR2 FYNNEI. Trimming removed 6 bases at V and 5 bases at J, with 16 bases between. The CDR3 DNA reads TGTGCCAGCAGCTCCTCCTTAACAGGGACTGAAGCTTTCTTT. It codes for CASSSSLTGTEAFF.

The genes are TRBV28 and TRBJ2-7; perhaps TRBD1 as D (6 bases). This CDR3 is 14 amino acids long. Germline V lookup: CDR1 MDHEN, CDR2 SYDVKM. Trimming left V 5 bases short and J 0 bases short, with 11 bases between. The CDR3 loop is CASSLIGGSYEQYF. The CDR3 DNA reads as TGTGCCAGCAGTCTCATAGGGGGCTCCTACGAGCAGTACTTC.

The gene calls are TRBV7-6 and TRBJ2-7; D not certain. Germline V CDR1 and CDR2: SGHVS, FNYEAQ. The CDR3 covers 14 residues. The V and J ends lost 1 base and 2 bases respectively, with 9 bases between them. The CDR3 loop is CASSLGASTYEQYF. The CDR3 region has the DNA TGTGCCAGCAGCTTAGGGGCAAGTACCTACGAGCAGTACTTC.

This sequence joins TRBV29-1 and TRBJ1-5; no firm D call. The CDR3 has 13 residues. The V end was cut by 6 bases, the J end by 3 bases, with 12 bases between. The germline gives CDR1 SQVTM, CDR2 ANQGSEA. This CDR3 is CSVREADNQPQHF. The CDR3 DNA follows: TGCAGCGTCCGAGAGGCAGACAATCAGCCCCAGCATTTT.

The chain combines TRBV7-9 with TRBJ2-1; D might be TRBD2 (6 bases). The CDR3 loop spans 14 amino acids. In germline, CDR1 is SEHNR, CDR2 FQNEAQ (reference sequence). V was pared by 1 base and J by 11 bases, with 15 bases between. The CDR3 DNA reads TGTGCCAGCAGCTTAGGGAGGGAGGCGGCGAAGCAGTTCTTC. It is translated as CASSLGREAAKQFF.

The V and J genes are TRBV6-1 and TRBJ2-7, with 7 bases lining up with TRBD1. V was clipped by 3 bases and J by 3 bases; unmatched bases: 8. Germline V lookup: CDR1 MNHNS, CDR2 SASEGT. The length of the CDR3 is 15 residues. This CDR3 is CASSDAGTAIYEQYF. The CDR3 DNA is TGTGCCAGCAGTGACGCCGGGACAGCTATCTACGAGCAGTACTTC.

The chain joins TRBV28 to TRBJ2-5; 8 positions match TRBD1. V shed 3 bases and J 2 bases; nucleotides not matched to a gene: 5. Germline CDR1 and CDR2: MDHEN and SYDVKM. This CDR3 is built from 15 residues. The CDR3 DNA reads as TGTGCCAGCAGTTTCTGGACAGGGTCACAAGAGACCCAGTACTTC. It is translated as CASSFWTGSQETQYF.

This sequence joins TRBV7-2 and TRBJ2-3; D is possibly TRBD1 (6 bases). Germline CDR1 and CDR2: SGHTA and FQGNSA. This CDR3 spans 13 amino acids. Trimming shortened V by 5 bases and J by 11 bases, and 17 bases separated the two germline ends. The CDR3 region is CASSLNMDRLQYF. CDR3 DNA: TGTGCCAGCAGCCTCAATATGGACAGATTGCAGTATTTT.

This rearrangement joins TRBV27 to TRBJ2-5; TRBD1 agrees at 9 bases. Germline V gene data show CDR1 as MNHEY and CDR2 as SMNVEV (reference sequence). The CDR3 runs to 16 residues. Trimming took 2 bases from V and 0 from J; bases not matched to a gene: 4. This CDR3 reads CASSLVRDRDQETQYF. Written as DNA, the CDR3 is TGTGCCAGCAGTTTAGTCCGGGACAGGGACCAAGAGACCCAGTACTTC.

The J gene is TRBJ2-5, the V gene TRBV28, with 7 bases matching TRBD1. V gave up 6 bases and J gave up 7 bases; unmatched junction bases: 8. Per germline, CDR1 MDHEN and CDR2 SYDVKM. The CDR3 is made up of 13 amino acids. CDR3 nucleotide sequence: TGTGCCAGCAGCTGGACAGGCTTGGGGACCCAGTACTTC. Its protein product is CASSWTGLGTQYF.

This rearrangement joins TRBV15 to TRBJ2-5; D uncertain. Germline CDR1 is LNHNV and CDR2 is YYDKDF (reference sequence). The CDR3 spans 14 residues. Trimming cost V 1 base and J 3 bases, with 9 bases left between them. CDR3 sequence (DNA): TGTGCCACCAGCAGAGTCACGAGAGAAGAGACCCAGTACTTC. Amino acids: CATSRVTREETQYF.

The genes are TRBV2 and TRBJ2-1, with D tentatively TRBD2 (5 bases). Germline values: CDR1 SNHLY, CDR2 FYNNEI. The V and J ends lost 3 bases and 2 bases respectively, with 14 bases between them. The CDR3 is 16 residues long. In nucleotides, the CDR3 is TGTGCCAGCAGTGAGTTTCGGGAAAGGGCCTACAATGAGCAGTTCTTC. Amino acid sequence: CASSEFRERAYNEQFF.

V is TRBV5-1 and J is TRBJ2-7; TRBD1 matches at 9 bases. This CDR3 region has 14 residues. CDR1 and CDR2 from the germline V gene are SGHRS and YFSETQ. The V segment lost 5 bases and the J segment 3 bases; nucleotides outside the gene matches: 6. The CDR3 is CASRSLGQGYEQYF. CDR3 in DNA: TGCGCCAGCAGGTCGTTGGGACAGGGCTACGAGCAGTACTTC.

The chain has TRBV5-4 and TRBJ2-1; possible D gene TRBD1, 6 bases. There are 15 residues in the CDR3. The V gene lost 4 bases and the J gene lost 2 bases, with 13 bases spanning the gap. The germline gives CDR1 SGHNT, CDR2 YYREEE (reference sequence). CDR3 region: CASSAGQPPYNEQFF. DNA of the CDR3: TGTGCCAGCAGCGCTGGACAGCCCCCCTACAATGAGCAGTTCTTC.

The chain employs TRBV7-9 and TRBJ2-2, with 8 bases lining up with TRBD1. Trimming took 5 bases from V and 4 from J; bases not matched to a gene: 9. Per the germline V gene, CDR1 is SEHNR and CDR2 is FQNEAQ (reference sequence). This CDR3 is 16 amino acids long. This CDR3 is CASSPEGQGLTGELFF. The DNA for the CDR3 is TGTGCCAGCAGCCCAGAAGGACAGGGACTCACCGGGGAGCTGTTTTTT.

V is TRBV19 and J is TRBJ1-2, with a tentative D call TRBD1 (5 bases). V lost 8 bases, J lost 5 bases, and 30 bases lay in between. From germline, CDR1 is LNHDA and CDR2 SQIVND (reference sequence). The CDR3 sequence is 18 residues long. The CDR3 spells CASAHLIRPGLPNYGYTF. CDR3 nucleotides: TGTGCCAGTGCGCATTTGATTCGGCCGGGACTACCGAATTATGGCTACACCTTC.

The rearrangement links TRBV7-9 to TRBJ2-7; D gene ambiguous. Per germline, CDR1 SEHNR and CDR2 FQNEAQ (reference sequence). The CDR3 extends over 12 amino acids. The germline V and J ends were trimmed by 3 bases and 6 bases, with 9 bases remaining between them. The CDR3 DNA reads as TGTGCCAGCAGCTTCGGTTTGTTCGAGCAGTACTTC. Translating gives CASSFGLFEQYF. The full variable domain, completed using reference TRBV7-9 and TRBJ2-7, is DTGVSQNPRHKITKRGQNVTFRCDPISEHNRLYWYRQTLGQGPEFLTYFQNEAQLEKSRLLSDRFSAERPKGSFSTLEIQRTEQGDSAMYLCASSFGLFEQYFGPGTRLTVT.

The rearrangement links TRBV5-1 to TRBJ1-2; the match to TRBD1 covers 7 bases. This CDR3 spans 14 amino acids. Trimming at V came to 7 bases and at J to 2 bases, leaving 8 bases not matched to a gene. From germline, CDR1 is SGHRS and CDR2 YFSETQ. The CDR3 DNA is TGCGCCAGCGCTACGGGACAGTTAAACTATGGCTACACCTTC. Its protein is CASATGQLNYGYTF.

This clone was counted a single time. The V gene is TRBV19, the J gene TRBJ2-4, with 7 bases lining up with TRBD2. CDR1 and CDR2 (germline): LNHDA, SQIVND (reference sequence). V lost 5 bases to trimming and J lost 0 bases; unmatched junction nucleotides: 13. The CDR3 sequence is 18 residues long. CDR3 protein: CASSLGPRTSEAKNIQYF. As DNA, the CDR3 is TGTGCCAGTAGTCTGGGACCGCGGACTAGTGAAGCCAAAAACATTCAGTACTTC.

The chain uses TRBV27 and TRBJ2-5, with 12 bases aligning to TRBD2. The length of the CDR3 is 18 residues. V lost 6 bases to trimming and J lost 9 bases; unmatched junction nucleotides: 20. In germline, CDR1 is MNHEY, CDR2 SMNVEV (reference sequence). CDR3 residues: CASRRAGLAGGGPGAQYF. The CDR3 DNA is TGTGCCAGCAGGCGAGCGGGGCTAGCGGGGGGGGGCCCCGGGGCCCAGTACTTC.

The genes are TRBV7-9 and TRBJ1-4, with 7 bases identical to TRBD1. This CDR3 is 15 amino acids long. Germline CDR1 reads SEHNR; CDR2 reads FQNEAQ (reference sequence). The V and J ends lost 5 bases and 0 bases, in that order; junction bases with no gene match: 3. The DNA of the CDR3 is TGTGCCAGCAGCCGTCAGGGGGCAACTAATGAAAAACTGTTTTTT. The encoded protein is CASSRQGATNEKLFF.